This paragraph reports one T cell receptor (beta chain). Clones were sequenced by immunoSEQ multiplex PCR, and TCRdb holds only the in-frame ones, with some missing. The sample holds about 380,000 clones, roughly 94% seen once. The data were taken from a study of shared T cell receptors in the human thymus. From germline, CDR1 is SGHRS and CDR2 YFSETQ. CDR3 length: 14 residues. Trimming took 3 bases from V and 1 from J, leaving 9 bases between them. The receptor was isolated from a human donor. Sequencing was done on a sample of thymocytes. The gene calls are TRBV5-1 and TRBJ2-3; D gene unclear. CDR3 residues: CASSSLSRTDTQYF. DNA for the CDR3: TGCGCCAGCAGCTCACTCTCCCGCACAGATACGCAGTATTTT.